One sample yielded the 23 T cell receptor beta chains listed below, sequenced in a study of blood T cell repertoires in COVID-19. Clones were read by immunoSEQ multiplex PCR, and TCRdb kept only the in-frame ones, dropping some. The sample shows roughly 250,000 clones, more than 75% of them seen only once. The sequencing sample was made of peripheral blood. The receptor source for this set is a woman aged 45 to 65 with acute or convalescent COVID-19.

This rearrangement joins TRBV2 to TRBJ2-1, with 7 bases aligning to TRBD2. The trim removed 3 bases at V and 7 bases at J, leaving 9 bases unmatched. Germline V gives CDR1 SNHLY, CDR2 FYNNEI. The CDR3 length is 15 residues. The CDR3 here is CASSERDYQLNEQFF. CDR3 nucleotide sequence: TGTGCCAGCAGTGAGCGGGACTACCAACTAAATGAGCAGTTCTTC.

The V and J genes are TRBV7-9 and TRBJ2-7, with D possibly matching TRBD1 (6 bases). This CDR3 comprises 14 residues. Germline-derived CDR1 and CDR2 are SEHNR and FQNEAQ (reference sequence). V was trimmed by 2 bases and J by 3 bases, leaving 11 bases between them. The CDR3 reads CASSLFQGFYEQYF. DNA for the CDR3: TGTGCCAGCAGCTTATTCCAGGGGTTCTACGAGCAGTACTTC.

J is TRBJ2-5 and V is TRBV5-1; TRBD2 agrees at 8 bases. Germline V CDR1 and CDR2: SGHRS, YFSETQ. V gave up 0 bases and J gave up 3 bases; unmatched junction bases: 4. The CDR3 spans 15 residues. CDR3 in amino acids: CASSLATTSEETQYF. DNA of the CDR3: TGCGCCAGCAGCTTGGCCACGACTAGCGAAGAGACCCAGTACTTC.

The chain joins TRBV28 to TRBJ2-7; 8 nucleotides line up with TRBD1. This CDR3 spans 13 amino acids. J gave up 6 bases and V 4 bases, and 5 bases lay outside the gene matches. Per the germline V gene, CDR1 is MDHEN and CDR2 is SYDVKM. CDR3 nucleotide sequence: TGTGCCAGCAGTTCCATCGGGACAGGCGAGCAGTACTTC. Its translation: CASSSIGTGEQYF. Combining the CDR3 with reference TRBV28 and TRBJ2-7 gives the whole variable domain DVKVTQSSRYLVKRTGEKVFLECVQDMDHENMFWYRQDPGLGLRLIYFSYDVKMKEKGDIPEGYSVSREKKERFSLILESASTNQTSMYLCASSSIGTGEQYFGPGTRLTVT.

For the CDR3, the DNA is TGTGCCTGGAGTCCTGTGAATTCACCCCTCCACTTT. Translation: CAWSPVNSPLHF. The chain joins TRBV30 to TRBJ1-6; no reliable D call. The CDR3 has 12 residues. Between the trimmed V and J ends, which lost 2 bases and 7 bases, there was a span of 6 bases. The V gene's germline CDR1 is GTSNPN and CDR2 SVGIG (reference sequence). Complete variable domain (other parts from reference TRBV30 and TRBJ1-6): SQTIHQWPATLVQPVGSPLSLECTVEGTSNPNLYWYRQAAGRGLQLLFYSVGIGQISSEVPQNLSASRPQDRQFILSSKKLLLSDSGFYLCAWSPVNSPLHFGNGTRLTVT.

The CDR3: CASSSTGEEGFGYTF. For the CDR3, the DNA is TGTGCCAGCAGCTCTACAGGGGAAGAAGGTTTCGGCTACACCTTC. V gene TRBV5-6 combines with J gene TRBJ1-2; 7 nucleotides line up with TRBD1. CDR1 SGHDT and CDR2 YYEEEE come from the germline V gene. The ends lost 3 bases at V and 8 bases at J; junction bases unmatched: 13. The CDR3 is 15 residues long.

CDR3 region: CAKPGLAGYNEQFF. For the CDR3, the DNA is TGCGCCAAGCCGGGACTAGCGGGTTACAATGAGCAGTTCTTC. This chain connects TRBV10-1 to TRBJ2-1, with TRBD2 matching 12 bases. V lost 10 bases, J lost 4 bases, and 5 bases stayed unmatched. Germline V gives CDR1 WNHNN, CDR2 SYGVQD (reference sequence). CDR3 length equals 14 residues.

V gene TRBV18 combines with J gene TRBJ2-7; D is undetermined. The V gene lost 5 bases and the J gene lost 0 bases, with 17 bases spanning the gap. This CDR3 has 16 residues. CDR1 and CDR2 from the germline V gene are KGHSH and LQKENI. Here the CDR3 reads CASSGLLHLSSYEQYF. CDR3 sequence (DNA): TGTGCCAGCTCAGGTCTTTTGCACCTCAGCTCCTACGAGCAGTACTTC.

This clone was counted a single time. This chain connects TRBV19 to TRBJ2-3; 10 nucleotides align to TRBD1. CDR3 length: 16 residues. CDR1 LNHDA and CDR2 SQIVND come from the germline V gene (reference sequence). The V gene end was trimmed by 5 bases and the J gene end by 3 bases; junction bases not matched to a gene: 8. Here the CDR3 reads CASSRPRDRGTDTQYF. CDR3 nucleotides: TGTGCCAGTAGTCGACCCCGGGACAGGGGAACAGATACGCAGTATTTT.

This clone has just one count. This rearrangement joins TRBV4-1 to TRBJ2-7; 10 nucleotides align to TRBD1. From germline, CDR1 is MGHRA and CDR2 YSYEKL. Trimming cost V 3 bases and J 7 bases; bases outside gene matches: 12. CDR3 size: 16 residues. This chain's CDR3 is CASSQGRDRGIWEQYF. CDR3 DNA sequence: TGCGCCAGCAGCCAGGGCCGGGACAGGGGTATTTGGGAGCAGTACTTC.

The sample holds one count of this clone. The chain carries TRBV5-4 and TRBJ1-5, with 7 bases lining up with TRBD1. Germline V gene lookup returns CDR1 SGHNT and CDR2 YYREEE (reference sequence). This CDR3 is built from 18 residues. The V gene end was trimmed by 2 bases and the J gene end by 1 base; junction bases not matched to a gene: 12. CDR3 sequence reads: CASSFQTGRGASNQPQHF. CDR3 bases: TGTGCCAGCAGCTTTCAGACAGGGCGGGGAGCGAGCAATCAGCCCCAGCATTTT.

The chain uses TRBV28 and TRBJ2-7, with a possible D match to TRBD1 (5 bases). V shed 8 bases and J shed 2 bases, with 7 bases lying between them. This CDR3 has 11 residues. CDR1 and CDR2 from the germline V gene are MDHEN and SYDVKM. In nucleotides, the CDR3 is TGTGCCAGCGCGACAGCCTACGAGCAGTACTTC. Protein: CASATAYEQYF.

The rearrangement links TRBV2 to TRBJ1-2; D unclear. The CDR3 has 11 amino acids. V shed 4 bases and J shed 7 bases, with 7 bases lying between them. CDR1 is SNHLY, CDR2 FYNNEI, per germline. CDR3 residues: CASSGSGGYTF. CDR3 bases: TGTGCCAGCAGTGGTAGCGGTGGCTACACCTTC.

The chain employs TRBV25-1 and TRBJ2-1; 10 nucleotides match TRBD2. The V gene's germline CDR1 is MGHDK and CDR2 SYGVNS. The CDR3 length is 17 residues. After removal of 7 bases from V and 8 bases from J, the junction contained 17 bases not matched to a gene. Written as DNA, the CDR3 is TGTGCCAGCACACAGGTGCCGGGACTAGCGCGGAGCGATGAGCAGTTCTTC. Its translation is CASTQVPGLARSDEQFF.

The rearrangement uses TRBV5-1 and TRBJ1-5; 7 bases align to TRBD1. Germline CDR1 reads SGHRS; CDR2 reads YFSETQ. V shed 4 bases and J 3 bases; nucleotides not matched to a gene: 4. This CDR3 contains 14 residues. The CDR3 sequence is CASSGGGLNQPQHF. Here the CDR3 DNA reads TGCGCCAGCAGCGGAGGGGGCCTCAATCAGCCCCAGCATTTT. Full variable domain (missing parts from reference TRBV5-1 and TRBJ1-5): KAGVTQTPRYLIKTRGQQVTLSCSPISGHRSVSWYQQTPGQGLQFLFEYFSETQRNKGNFPGRFSGRQFSNSRSEMNVSTLELGDSALYLCASSGGGLNQPQHFGDGTRLSIL.

This clone was seen a few times. CDR3 coding DNA: TGTGCCTGGGGGGACAGCATACTAAGCATTGCTTTCTTT. It encodes CAWGDSILSIAFF. The chain has TRBV30 and TRBJ1-1, with 7 positions matching TRBD1. Germline assignment: CDR1 GTSNPN and CDR2 SVGIG (reference sequence). The length of the CDR3 is 13 residues. The V and J ends lost 5 bases and 11 bases, in that order; junction bases with no gene match: 14.

The genes are TRBV5-4 and TRBJ1-2; 10 nucleotides agree with TRBD1. This CDR3 is 14 amino acids long. The V gene end was trimmed by 3 bases and the J gene end by 7 bases; junction bases not matched to a gene: 6. Germline values: CDR1 SGHNT, CDR2 YYREEE (reference sequence). The CDR3 protein is CASSWGDRGGGYTF. The CDR3 region has the DNA TGTGCCAGCAGCTGGGGGGACAGGGGAGGTGGCTACACCTTC.

This clone occurred a few times. This chain connects TRBV5-1 to TRBJ2-7, with 8 bases aligning to TRBD1. This CDR3 is 15 amino acids long. V shed 0 bases, J shed 5 bases, and the junction held 7 bases outside the gene matches. Germline assignment: CDR1 SGHRS and CDR2 YFSETQ. Here the CDR3 DNA reads TGCGCCAGCAGCTTGGCCATTGAGGACAGGGACGAGCAGTACTTC. Translating gives CASSLAIEDRDEQYF.

The CDR3 region is CASSSDPRPRVNTEAFF. The CDR3 bases are TGTGCCAGCAGTTCCGATCCCAGGCCCCGAGTGAACACTGAAGCTTTCTTT. This chain links TRBV6-2 or TRBV6-3 with TRBJ1-1; D is uncertain. This CDR3 region has 17 residues. Deletions cut 4 bases from V and 0 bases from J, with 18 bases between. The V gene's germline CDR1 is MNHEY and CDR2 SVGEGT.

The gene calls are TRBV27 and TRBJ2-2, with D possibly matching TRBD2 (7 bases). Trimming removed 8 bases from V and 8 bases from J, with 24 bases in between. This CDR3 is built from 16 residues. Per germline, CDR1 MNHEY and CDR2 SMNVEV (reference sequence). Here the CDR3 reads CASGQDGGHGDGELFF. The CDR3 nucleotides read TGTGCCAGCGGCCAAGACGGGGGGCACGGAGATGGGGAGCTGTTTTTT.

This clone was recorded a few times. The genes are TRBV2 and TRBJ2-1; TRBD2 matches 10 bases. Germline V CDR1 and CDR2: SNHLY, FYNNEI. This CDR3 region has 15 residues. V shed 4 bases and J 7 bases; nucleotides not matched to a gene: 7. CDR3 DNA: TGTGCCAGCAGTGTGATAGCGGGAGGACGGAATGAGCAGTTCTTC. It translates to CASSVIAGGRNEQFF.

V gene TRBV24-1 combines with J gene TRBJ2-7; a weak D match, TRBD1 (5 bases). Trimming took off 3 bases at V and 3 bases at J, with 8 bases between the two ends. The germline V gene has CDR1 KGHDR and CDR2 SFDVKD. This CDR3 has 13 amino acids. The CDR3 here is CATSDIDSYEQYF. The CDR3 DNA follows: TGTGCCACCAGTGATATCGACAGCTACGAGCAGTACTTC.

The chain uses TRBV19 and TRBJ2-1; 7 bases are a match to TRBD2. V lost 7 bases, J lost 4 bases, and 1 base stayed unmatched. The CDR3 extends over 12 amino acids. Germline V lookup: CDR1 LNHDA, CDR2 SQIVND (reference sequence). As DNA, the CDR3 is TGTGCCAGTACGGGGGGTTACAATGAGCAGTTCTTC. Protein sequence: CASTGGYNEQFF.